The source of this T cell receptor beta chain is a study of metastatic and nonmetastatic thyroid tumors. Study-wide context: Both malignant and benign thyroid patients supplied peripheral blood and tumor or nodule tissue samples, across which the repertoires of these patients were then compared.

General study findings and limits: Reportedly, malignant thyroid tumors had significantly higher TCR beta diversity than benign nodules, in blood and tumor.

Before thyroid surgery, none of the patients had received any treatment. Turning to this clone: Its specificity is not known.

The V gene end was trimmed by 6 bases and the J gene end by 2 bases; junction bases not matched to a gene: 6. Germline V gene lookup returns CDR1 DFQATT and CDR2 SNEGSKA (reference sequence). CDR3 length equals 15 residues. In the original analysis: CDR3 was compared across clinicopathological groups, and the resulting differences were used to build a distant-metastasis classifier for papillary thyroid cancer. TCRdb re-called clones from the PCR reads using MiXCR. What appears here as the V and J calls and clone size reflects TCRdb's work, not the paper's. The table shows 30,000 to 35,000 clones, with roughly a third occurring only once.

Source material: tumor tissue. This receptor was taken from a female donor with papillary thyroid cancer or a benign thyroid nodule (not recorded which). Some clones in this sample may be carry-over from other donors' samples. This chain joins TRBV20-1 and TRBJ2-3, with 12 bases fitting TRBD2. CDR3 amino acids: CSAQTSGSVTDTQYF. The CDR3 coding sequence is TGCAGTGCCCAGACTAGCGGGAGCGTCACAGATACGCAGTATTTT.